The 3 T cell receptor beta chains below come from one sample, sequenced in a study of CD8 T cells in Susac syndrome. When the RNA was reverse transcribed, random hexamers were used with an input of roughly 0.45 to 1 ug. TCRdb re-called the immunoSEQ multiplex PCR reads through MiXCR, storing one row per CDR3 protein. In the table there are roughly 120,000 distinct CDR3 sequences, approximately 93% of which are singletons. The specimen sequenced was CD8+ T cells from PBMCs. All receptors come from a human donor with multiple sclerosis.

The sample holds one count of this clonotype. This rearrangement joins TRBV27 to TRBJ2-2, with unresolved D. Per germline, CDR1 MNHEY and CDR2 SMNVEV (reference sequence). This CDR3 region has 14 residues. The ends were cut back, 8 bases at V and 1 base at J, with 11 bases in the middle. CDR3 sequence reads: CASRRVLNTGELFF. The CDR3 DNA is TGTGCCAGCCGACGGGTCTTGAACACCGGGGAGCTGTTTTTT.

The chain recombines TRBV7-9 with TRBJ1-5; possibly TRBD1 for D (5 bases). CDR3 length equals 14 residues. The germline V and J ends were trimmed by 0 bases and 8 bases, with 11 bases remaining between them. Germline loops: CDR1 SEHNR, CDR2 FQNEAQ (reference sequence). The CDR3 protein is CASSLAGEEKPQHF. The CDR3 nucleotides are TGTGCCAGCAGCTTAGCAGGGGAAGAGAAGCCCCAGCATTTT.

The rearrangement joins TRBV18 to TRBJ2-1, with 9 bases that match TRBD2. After removal of 6 bases from V and 2 bases from J, the junction contained 5 bases not matched to a gene. The germline V gene encodes CDR1 KGHSH and CDR2 LQKENI. The CDR3 is 15 amino acids. CDR3 DNA: TGTGCCAGCTCGCAAGGGACTAGCACCTACAATGAGCAGTTCTTC. It is translated as CASSQGTSTYNEQFF.